The source of this T cell receptor (beta chain) is a study of blood T cell repertoires in COVID-19. Profiled with immunoSEQ multiplex PCR; TCRdb holds only in-frame clones, not every one. The sample holds about 250,000 clones, 88% seen once. V shed 0 bases and J shed 10 bases, with 21 bases lying between them. This CDR3 spans 16 amino acids. Germline loops: CDR1 LNHNV, CDR2 YYDKDF (reference sequence). The gene calls are TRBV15 and TRBJ1-1; maybe TRBD1 (5 bases). This receptor was identified in a woman between 25 and 40 years old with COVID-19, enrolled during active disease. The sample consisted of peripheral blood. The DNA for the CDR3 is TGTGCCACCAGCAGAGATTTGACCCCCCTAAACGGGGGAGCTTTCTTT. Protein: CATSRDLTPLNGGAFF.